The present TCR beta chain was sequenced within a study of blood T cell repertoires in COVID-19. After removal of 5 bases from V and 1 base from J, the junction contained 7 bases not matched to a gene. CDR3 length: 15 amino acids. From germline, CDR1 is MDHEN and CDR2 SYDVKM. TCRdb's table, derived via immunoSEQ multiplex PCR, lists solely in-frame clones and lacks some. The sample lists about 72,000 clones; about 89% were seen once. V usage is TRBV28 and J usage is TRBJ2-5, with 7 positions matching TRBD2. Material: peripheral blood. The receptor was derived from a human donor in a cohort sampled during active COVID-19. As DNA, the CDR3 is TGTGCCAGCAGTACATTATCGGGAGGCCAAGAGACCCAGTACTTC. Protein: CASSTLSGGQETQYF.